Described below is a single T cell receptor beta chain sequence and its context. Participant ages covered roughly 18 to 89 years across 20 to 30 US areas. Participant-given clinical history determined each cohort assignment. Only in-frame clones appear in the TCRdb table, and some are missing; sequencing was by immunoSEQ multiplex PCR. The data contain 250,000 or so clones, over 80% of them singletons. V was pared by 7 bases and J by 9 bases, with 11 bases of the junction left unmatched. The CDR3 has 16 residues. Germline CDR1 is WSHSY and CDR2 is SAAADI. The data stem from a study of blood T cell repertoires in COVID-19.

Sample: PBMCs or T cells enriched from blood (not recorded which). This TCR was recovered from a woman in her twenties or thirties with acute COVID-19. The chain couples TRBV10-2 to TRBJ2-1; 14 bases fit TRBD2. The CDR3 region is CASIPTGLAGEGEQFF. The CDR3 nucleotides are TGCGCCAGCATTCCAACGGGACTAGCGGGAGAGGGTGAGCAGTTCTTC.